Listed below are T cell receptor beta chains from one sample, sequenced in a study of T-cell reconstitution after alpha-beta-depleted transplantation in children. MiXCR, applied by TCRdb to the PCR reads, yields one record per CDR3 protein. The sample holds about 440,000 distinct CDR3 sequences, roughly 44% seen once. The source was PBMCs, collected before TCRalphabeta/CD19-depleted stem cell transplant. The receptors shown here come from a girl aged 2 to 10 with aplastic anemia, due to receive a stem cell transplant. CDR3s include the opening cysteine and the closing phenylalanine or tryptophan. Fields, in order: D gene, J gene, clone size, V gene, CDR3 protein, CDR3 DNA. The D gene is left open where the match is weak. Size values are once, few and many counts, or a class for expanded clones, and some rows have none.

.,TRBJ2-7,many,TRBV28,CASSFALGQLTYEQYF,TGTGCCAGCAGTTTCGCTTTAGGACAGCTTACCTACGAGCAGTACTTC
TRBD1,TRBJ2-7,few,TRBV29-1,CSVDRDRGREQYF,TGCAGCGTTGATAGGGACAGGGGGCGCGAGCAGTACTTC
TRBD2,TRBJ2-7,.,TRBV7-3,CASSLTAGTSGVEQYF,TGTGCCAGCAGCCTAACCGCCGGGACTAGCGGGGTCGAGCAGTACTTC
TRBD2,TRBJ2-5,.,TRBV5-1,CASSRGLNQETQYF,TGCGCCAGCAGCAGGGGACTAAACCAAGAGACCCAGTACTTC
.,TRBJ2-5,.,TRBV20-1,CSAPGQQETQYF,TGCAGTGCTCCAGGACAGCAAGAGACCCAGTACTTC
TRBD1,TRBJ2-6,few,TRBV6-2/TRBV6-3,CASIRTGPLSGANVLTF,TGTGCCAGCATTCGGACAGGCCCCTTATCTGGGGCCAACGTCCTGACTTTC
.,TRBJ2-7,.,TRBV18,CASSLNLHLGYEQYF,TGTGCCAGCTCACTGAACCTACACCTAGGCTACGAGCAGTACTTC
.,TRBJ2-1,.,TRBV20-1,CSARDFGPIITF,TGCAGTGCTAGAGATTTCGGACCCATCATTACCTTC
TRBD1,TRBJ2-2,.,TRBV7-6,CASRKGADTGELFF,TGTGCCAGCAGAAAGGGGGCGGACACCGGGGAGCTGTTTTTT
TRBD2,TRBJ2-1,few,TRBV15,CATSRDPPRLAGSEQFF,TGTGCCACCAGCAGAGATCCCCCTAGGCTAGCGGGCAGTGAGCAGTTCTTC
TRBD2,TRBJ2-3,.,TRBV12-3/TRBV12-4,CASSSRTSGGRGDTQYF,TGTGCCAGCAGTTCCAGGACTAGCGGGGGACGGGGGGATACGCAGTATTTT
.,TRBJ2-1,.,TRBV20-1,CSARSPYDNEQFF,TGCAGTGCTAGAAGCCCGTACGACAATGAGCAGTTCTTC
.,TRBJ1-5,.,TRBV20-1,CSATRTRNSNQPQHF,TGCAGTGCTACACGGACTAGGAATAGCAATCAGCCCCAGCATTTT
.,TRBJ1-1,few,TRBV12-3/TRBV12-4,CASSLASGAPEAFF,TGTGCCAGCAGTTTGGCCTCTGGGGCGCCTGAAGCTTTCTTT
.,TRBJ2-3,few,TRBV7-2,CASSLWTRDTQYF,TGTGCCAGCAGCTTATGGACTCGCGATACGCAGTATTTT
.,TRBJ2-7,.,TRBV20-1,CSVSPRGCEQYF,TGCAGTGTATCTCCACGGGGCTGCGAGCAGTACTTC
.,TRBJ2-1,few,TRBV25-1,CASSERAPGAHNEQFF,TGTGCCAGCAGTGAAAGGGCGCCAGGGGCGCACAATGAGCAGTTCTTC
.,TRBJ2-7,.,TRBV5-1,CASSSVEGEQYF,TGCGCCAGCAGCAGCGTCGAGGGCGAGCAGTACTTC
TRBD1,TRBJ1-1,.,TRBV7-2,CASSLVWTGDTEAFF,TGTGCCAGCAGCTTAGTTTGGACAGGGGACACTGAAGCTTTCTTT
TRBD2,TRBJ2-1,few,TRBV27,CASSGGTTHNEQFF,TGTGCCAGCAGTGGCGGGACTACCCACAATGAGCAGTTCTTC
.,TRBJ2-7,few,TRBV20-1,CSARGRDFYEQYF,TGCAGTGCTAGAGGCCGTGACTTCTACGAGCAGTACTTC
TRBD2,TRBJ2-5,.,TRBV12-3/TRBV12-4,CAGSLGASGRWGETQYF,TGTGCCGGCAGTTTAGGGGCTAGCGGGAGGTGGGGAGAGACCCAGTACTTC
.,TRBJ1-5,few,TRBV7-9,CASSFSLPSNQPQHF,TGTGCCAGCAGCTTTAGCTTACCCAGCAATCAGCCCCAGCATTTT
TRBD1,TRBJ1-5,.,TRBV10-3,CAIGDRDNQPQHF,TGTGCCATCGGGGACAGGGACAATCAGCCCCAGCATTTT
TRBD1,TRBJ2-3,.,TRBV27,CASSLRTGGGGTQYF,TGTGCCAGCAGTTTACGGACAGGGGGGGGCGGTACGCAGTATTTT
TRBD2,TRBJ2-3,few,TRBV11-1,CASSLPGRARETSTDTQYF,TGTGCCAGCAGCTTACCGGGCAGGGCGCGGGAGACCAGCACAGATACGCAGTATTTT
TRBD1,TRBJ1-5,.,TRBV20-1,CSADTDREGQPQHF,TGCAGTGCAGACACGGACAGGGAAGGTCAGCCCCAGCATTTT
.,TRBJ2-7,.,TRBV28,CASKTSYEQYF,TGTGCCAGCAAGACTTCCTACGAGCAGTACTTC
TRBD1,TRBJ1-1,.,TRBV4-1,CASSQEGGDRGEGNTEAFF,TGCGCCAGCAGCCAAGAGGGTGGTGACAGGGGCGAGGGGAACACTGAAGCTTTCTTT
TRBD1,TRBJ1-1,few,TRBV7-9,CASSMDRNYMNTEAFF,TGTGCCAGCAGCATGGACAGGAACTACATGAACACTGAAGCTTTCTTT
.,TRBJ2-5,.,TRBV28,CASSFGGGVGQETQYF,TGTGCCAGCAGTTTCGGTGGGGGAGTGGGTCAAGAGACCCAGTACTTC
.,TRBJ2-2,few,TRBV20-1,CSARGTGELFF,TGCAGTGCACGGGGCACCGGGGAGCTGTTTTTT
TRBD1,TRBJ2-3,few,TRBV7-8,CASSTRQGARDTQYF,TGTGCCAGCAGCACGCGGCAGGGGGCACGGGATACGCAGTATTTT
.,TRBJ2-4,.,TRBV29-1,CSVERGTAENIQYF,TGCAGCGTTGAACGGGGGACAGCGGAAAACATTCAGTACTTC
TRBD1,TRBJ2-4,.,TRBV6-2/TRBV6-3,CASGDRGAKNIQYF,TGTGCCAGCGGCGACAGGGGAGCCAAAAACATTCAGTACTTC
TRBD2,TRBJ2-1,.,TRBV6-5,CASSYSEVREGAEQFF,TGTGCCAGCAGTTACTCGGAAGTGCGGGAGGGCGCGGAGCAGTTCTTC
TRBD2,TRBJ2-7,.,TRBV7-2,CASSSGLAGKNEQYF,TGTGCCAGCAGCTCCGGACTAGCGGGAAAAAACGAGCAGTACTTC
.,TRBJ1-5,.,TRBV12-3/TRBV12-4,CASSPSQIASNQPQHF,TGTGCCAGCAGTCCCTCTCAAATAGCCTCCAATCAGCCCCAGCATTTT
TRBD1,TRBJ2-7,many,TRBV7-9,CASSRDRVSEQYF,TGTGCCAGCAGCCGGGACAGGGTGAGCGAGCAGTACTTC
TRBD2,TRBJ2-7,.,TRBV15,CATSRLFSRGGLTYEQYF,TGTGCCACCAGCAGACTATTTAGCCGGGGGGGACTTACCTACGAGCAGTACTTC
.,TRBJ2-7,.,TRBV7-2,CASSLGFGNYEQYF,TGTGCCAGCAGCTTAGGTTTCGGCAACTACGAGCAGTACTTC